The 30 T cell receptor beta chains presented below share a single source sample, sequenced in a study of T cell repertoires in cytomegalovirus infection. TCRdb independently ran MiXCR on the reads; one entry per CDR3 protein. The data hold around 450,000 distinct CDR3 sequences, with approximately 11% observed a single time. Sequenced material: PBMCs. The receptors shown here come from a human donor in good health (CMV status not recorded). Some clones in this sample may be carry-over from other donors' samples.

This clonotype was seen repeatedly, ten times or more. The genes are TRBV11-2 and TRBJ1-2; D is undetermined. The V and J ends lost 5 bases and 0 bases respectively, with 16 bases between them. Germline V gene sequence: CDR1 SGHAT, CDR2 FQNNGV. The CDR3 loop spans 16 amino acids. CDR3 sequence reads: CASSPYRAQSNYGYTF. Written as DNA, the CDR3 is TGTGCCAGCAGCCCTTACCGGGCCCAATCTAACTATGGCTACACCTTC.

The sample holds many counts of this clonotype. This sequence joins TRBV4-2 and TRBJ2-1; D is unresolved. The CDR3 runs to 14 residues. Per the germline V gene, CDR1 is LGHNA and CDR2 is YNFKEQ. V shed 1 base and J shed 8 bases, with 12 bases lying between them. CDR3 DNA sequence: TGTGCCAGCAGCCAAGCAGCCGCAGCGCATGAGCAGTTCTTC. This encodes CASSQAAAAHEQFF.

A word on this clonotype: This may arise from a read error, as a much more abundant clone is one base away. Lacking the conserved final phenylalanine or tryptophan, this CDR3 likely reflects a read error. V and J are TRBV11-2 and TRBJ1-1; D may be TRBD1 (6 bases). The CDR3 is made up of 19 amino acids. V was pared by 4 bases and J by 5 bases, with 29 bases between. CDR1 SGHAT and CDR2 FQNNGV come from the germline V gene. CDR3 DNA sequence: TGTGCCAGCAGCTCGCTATTATGGCCCGGGGGCAGGGTAGAAACTGAAGCTTTCCTT. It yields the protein CASSSLLWPGGRVETEAFL.

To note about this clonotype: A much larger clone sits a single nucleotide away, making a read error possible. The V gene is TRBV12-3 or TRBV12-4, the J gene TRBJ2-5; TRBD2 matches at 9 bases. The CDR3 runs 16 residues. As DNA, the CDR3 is TGTGCCAGCAGTTTAACCCAAGCGGGAGGTGGAGAGACCCTGTACTTC. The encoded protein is CASSLTQAGGGETLYF.

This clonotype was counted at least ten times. CDR3 sequence: CASSLLAPTYEQYF. The CDR3 coding sequence is TGTGCCAGCAGTCTACTAGCGCCCACCTACGAGCAGTACTTC. The rearrangement uses TRBV5-6 and TRBJ2-7; 7 bases are shared with TRBD2. Germline CDR1 SGHDT, CDR2 YYEEEE. J was trimmed by 2 bases and V by 5 bases; bases with no gene match: 7. This CDR3 has 14 residues.

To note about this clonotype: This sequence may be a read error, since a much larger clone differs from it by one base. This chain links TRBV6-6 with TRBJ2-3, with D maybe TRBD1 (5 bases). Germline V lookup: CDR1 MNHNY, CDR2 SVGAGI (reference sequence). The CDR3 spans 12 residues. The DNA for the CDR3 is TGTGCCAGCGGGGCCCGCACAGAAACGCAGTATTTT. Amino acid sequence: CASGARTETQYF.

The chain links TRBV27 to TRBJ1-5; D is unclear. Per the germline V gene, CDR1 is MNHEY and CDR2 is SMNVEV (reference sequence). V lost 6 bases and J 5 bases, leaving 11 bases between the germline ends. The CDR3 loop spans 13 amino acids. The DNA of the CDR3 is TGTGCCAGCAGCTGGACCGTCCATCAGCCCCAGCATTTT. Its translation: CASSWTVHQPQHF.

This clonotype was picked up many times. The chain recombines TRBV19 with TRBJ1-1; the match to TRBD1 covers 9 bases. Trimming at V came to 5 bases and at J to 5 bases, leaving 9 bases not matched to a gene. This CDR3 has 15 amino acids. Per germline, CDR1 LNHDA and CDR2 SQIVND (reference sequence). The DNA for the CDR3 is TGTGCCAGTAGTCTCCCCCAGACAGGGGGGACTGAAGCTTTCTTT. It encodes CASSLPQTGGTEAFF.

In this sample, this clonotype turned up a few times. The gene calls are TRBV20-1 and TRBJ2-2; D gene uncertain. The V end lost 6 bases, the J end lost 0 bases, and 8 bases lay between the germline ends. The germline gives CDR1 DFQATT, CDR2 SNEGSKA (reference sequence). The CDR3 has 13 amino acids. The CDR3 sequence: CSAETTNTGELFF. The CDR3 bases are TGCAGTGCGGAGACAACGAACACCGGGGAGCTGTTTTTT.

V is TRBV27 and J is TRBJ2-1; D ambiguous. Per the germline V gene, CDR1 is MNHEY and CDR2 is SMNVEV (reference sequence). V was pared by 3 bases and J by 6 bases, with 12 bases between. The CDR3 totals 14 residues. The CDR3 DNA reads TGTGCCAGCAGTTTCTTGGGTATCGGCAATGAGCAGTTCTTC. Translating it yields CASSFLGIGNEQFF.

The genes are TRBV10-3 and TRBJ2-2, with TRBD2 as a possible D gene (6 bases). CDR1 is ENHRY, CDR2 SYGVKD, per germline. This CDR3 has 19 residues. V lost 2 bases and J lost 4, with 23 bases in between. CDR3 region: CAISERMSDGRGATGELFF. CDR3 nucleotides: TGTGCCATCAGTGAGAGGATGAGTGACGGGAGAGGGGCCACCGGGGAGCTGTTTTTT.

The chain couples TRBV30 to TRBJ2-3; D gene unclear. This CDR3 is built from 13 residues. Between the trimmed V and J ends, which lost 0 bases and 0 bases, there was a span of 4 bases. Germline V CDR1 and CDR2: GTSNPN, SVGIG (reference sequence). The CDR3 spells CAWSVLSTDTQYF. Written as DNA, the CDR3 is TGTGCCTGGAGTGTACTCAGCACAGATACGCAGTATTTT.

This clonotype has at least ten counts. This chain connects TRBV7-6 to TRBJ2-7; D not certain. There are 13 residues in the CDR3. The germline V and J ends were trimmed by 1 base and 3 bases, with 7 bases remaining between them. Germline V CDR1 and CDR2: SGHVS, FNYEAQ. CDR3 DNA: TGTGCCAGCAGCTTAGGTTTGGACTACGAGCAGTACTTC. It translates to CASSLGLDYEQYF.

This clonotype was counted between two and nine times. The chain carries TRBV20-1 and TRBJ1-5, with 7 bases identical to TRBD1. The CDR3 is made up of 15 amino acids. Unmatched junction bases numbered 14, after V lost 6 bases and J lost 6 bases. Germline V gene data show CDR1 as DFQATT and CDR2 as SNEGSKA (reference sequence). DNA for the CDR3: TGCAGTGCCCGTAACAGGGGCGCTTGGGGTCAGCCCCAGCATTTT. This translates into CSARNRGAWGQPQHF.

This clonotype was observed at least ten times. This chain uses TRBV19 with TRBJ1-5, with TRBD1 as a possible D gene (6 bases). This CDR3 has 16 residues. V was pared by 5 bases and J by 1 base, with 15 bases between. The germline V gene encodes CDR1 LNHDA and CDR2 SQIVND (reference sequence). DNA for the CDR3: TGTGCCAGTAGTTCCTGGGGACACTCGAGCAATCAGCCCCAGCATTTT. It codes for CASSSWGHSSNQPQHF.

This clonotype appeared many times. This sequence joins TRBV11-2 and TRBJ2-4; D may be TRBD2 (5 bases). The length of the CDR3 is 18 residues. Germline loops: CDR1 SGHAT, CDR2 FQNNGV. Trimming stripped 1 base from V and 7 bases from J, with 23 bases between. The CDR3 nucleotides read TGTGCCAGCAGCTTAGTCGGTCGGCTAGCCGGTGGTAATAACATTCAGTACTTC. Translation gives CASSLVGRLAGGNNIQYF.

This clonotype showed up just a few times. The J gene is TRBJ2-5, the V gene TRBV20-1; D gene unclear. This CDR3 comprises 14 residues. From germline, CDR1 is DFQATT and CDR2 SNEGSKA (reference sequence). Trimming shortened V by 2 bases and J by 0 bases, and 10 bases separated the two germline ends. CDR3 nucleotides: TGCAGTGCTAGAAAAAGTGCTGACCAAGAGACCCAGTACTTC. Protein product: CSARKSADQETQYF.

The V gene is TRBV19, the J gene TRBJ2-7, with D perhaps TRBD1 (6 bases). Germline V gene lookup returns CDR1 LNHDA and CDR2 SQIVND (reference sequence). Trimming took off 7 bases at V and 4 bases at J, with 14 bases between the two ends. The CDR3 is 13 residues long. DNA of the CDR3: TGTGCCAGTATGGACAGTAACCAATACGAGCAGTACTTC. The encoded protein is CASMDSNQYEQYF.

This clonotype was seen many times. In DNA form, the CDR3 reads TGTGCCTGGAGTGGTATAGGGGGAAGGGGCAATGAGCAGTTCTTC. This translates into CAWSGIGGRGNEQFF. The chain links TRBV30 to TRBJ2-1; TRBD1 might be the D (6 bases). CDR3 length equals 15 residues. In germline, CDR1 is GTSNPN, CDR2 SVGIG (reference sequence). V lost 1 base and J lost 6, with 16 bases in between.

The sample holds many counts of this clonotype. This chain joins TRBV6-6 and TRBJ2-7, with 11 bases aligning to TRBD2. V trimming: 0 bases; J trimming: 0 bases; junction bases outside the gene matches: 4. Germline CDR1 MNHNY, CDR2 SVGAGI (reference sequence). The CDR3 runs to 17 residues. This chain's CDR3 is CASSYSLTSGSSYEQYF. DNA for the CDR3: TGTGCCAGCAGTTACTCCCTAACTAGCGGGAGCTCCTACGAGCAGTACTTC.

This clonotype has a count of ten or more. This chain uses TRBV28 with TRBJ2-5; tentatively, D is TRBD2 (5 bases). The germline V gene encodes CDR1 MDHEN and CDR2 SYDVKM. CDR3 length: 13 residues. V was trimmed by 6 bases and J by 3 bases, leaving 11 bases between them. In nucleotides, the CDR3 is TGTGCCAGCAGACCTACTAGGGAAGAGACCCAGTACTTC. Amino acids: CASRPTREETQYF. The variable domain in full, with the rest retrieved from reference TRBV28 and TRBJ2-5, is DVKVTQSSRYLVKRTGEKVFLECVQDMDHENMFWYRQDPGLGLRLIYFSYDVKMKEKGDIPEGYSVSREKKERFSLILESASTNQTSMYLCASRPTREETQYFGPGTRLLVL.

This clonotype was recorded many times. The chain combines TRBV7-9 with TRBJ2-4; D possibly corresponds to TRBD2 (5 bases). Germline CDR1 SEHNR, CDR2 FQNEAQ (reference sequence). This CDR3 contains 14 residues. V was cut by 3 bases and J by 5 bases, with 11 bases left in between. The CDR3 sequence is CASSFGPGENIQYF. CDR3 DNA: TGTGCCAGCAGCTTTGGACCCGGGGAAAACATTCAGTACTTC.

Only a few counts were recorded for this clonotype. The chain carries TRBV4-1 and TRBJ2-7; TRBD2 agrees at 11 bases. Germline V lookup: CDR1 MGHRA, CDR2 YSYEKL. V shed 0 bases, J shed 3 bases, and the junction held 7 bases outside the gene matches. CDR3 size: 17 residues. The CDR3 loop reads CASSQELAGGENYEQYF. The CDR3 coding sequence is TGCGCCAGCAGCCAAGAGCTAGCGGGGGGCGAAAACTACGAGCAGTACTTC.

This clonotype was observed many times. The CDR3 protein is CASSSNPAGTGELFF. Here the CDR3 DNA reads TGTGCCAGCAGTTCTAACCCCGCGGGCACCGGGGAGCTGTTTTTT. This sequence joins TRBV28 and TRBJ2-2, with D tentatively TRBD2 (5 bases). The CDR3 sequence is 15 residues long. Germline V gene lookup returns CDR1 MDHEN and CDR2 SYDVKM. Trimming shortened V by 4 bases and J by 4 bases, and 13 bases separated the two germline ends.

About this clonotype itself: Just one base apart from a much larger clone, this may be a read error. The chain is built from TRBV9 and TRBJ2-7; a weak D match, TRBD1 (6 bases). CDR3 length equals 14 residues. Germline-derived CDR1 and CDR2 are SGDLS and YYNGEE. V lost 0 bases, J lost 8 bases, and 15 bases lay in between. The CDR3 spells CASSVDQGIHKQYF. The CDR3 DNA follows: TGTGCCAGCAGCGTAGACCAGGGGATACACAAGCAGTACTTC.

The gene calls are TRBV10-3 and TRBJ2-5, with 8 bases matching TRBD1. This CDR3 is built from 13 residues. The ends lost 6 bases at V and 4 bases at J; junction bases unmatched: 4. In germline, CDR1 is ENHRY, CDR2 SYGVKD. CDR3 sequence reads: CAIRDREIETQYF. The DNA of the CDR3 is TGTGCCATCAGGGACAGGGAGATAGAGACCCAGTACTTC.

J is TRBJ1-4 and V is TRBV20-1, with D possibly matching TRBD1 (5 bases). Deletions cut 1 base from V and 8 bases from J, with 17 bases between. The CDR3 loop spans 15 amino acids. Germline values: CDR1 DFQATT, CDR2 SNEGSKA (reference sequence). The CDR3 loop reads CSARAPGRIGEKLFF. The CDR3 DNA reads TGCAGTGCTAGAGCCCCAGGGAGGATTGGGGAAAAACTGTTTTTT.

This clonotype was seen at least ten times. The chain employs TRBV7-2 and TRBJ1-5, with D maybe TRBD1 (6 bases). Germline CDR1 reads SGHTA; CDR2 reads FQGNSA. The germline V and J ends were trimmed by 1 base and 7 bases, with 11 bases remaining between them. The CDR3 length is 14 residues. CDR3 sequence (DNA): TGTGCCAGCAGCTTAGGTGGGGGCGGGCAGCCCCAGCATTTT. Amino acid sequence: CASSLGGGGQPQHF.

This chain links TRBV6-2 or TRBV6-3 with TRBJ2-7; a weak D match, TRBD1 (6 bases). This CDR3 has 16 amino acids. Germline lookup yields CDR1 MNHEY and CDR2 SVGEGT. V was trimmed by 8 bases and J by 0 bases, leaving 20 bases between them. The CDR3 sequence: CASENPGTRSSYEQYF. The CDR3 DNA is TGTGCCAGCGAGAACCCCGGGACACGGAGCTCCTACGAGCAGTACTTC.

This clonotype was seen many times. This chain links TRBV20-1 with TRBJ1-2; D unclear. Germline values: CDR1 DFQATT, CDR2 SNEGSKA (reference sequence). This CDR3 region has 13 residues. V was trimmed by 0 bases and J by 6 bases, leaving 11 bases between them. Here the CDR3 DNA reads TGCAGTGCTAGAGAAGAAAACAGAGATGGCTACACCTTC. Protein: CSAREENRDGYTF.